Included here is one T cell receptor beta chain sequence, with context. This sample is drawn from a study of blood T cell repertoires in COVID-19. Study information: Acute-phase and convalescent COVID-19 samples originated in the United States, Italy and Spain. The cDNA or gDNA used as material had been derived from T cells, B-cell-depleted T cells, or PBMCs.

In the original processing: Researchers report that nucleated cell counts were estimated from reference gene primer amplification. Data came from immunoSEQ multiplex PCR; TCRdb stores just in-frame clones and leaves some out. The DNA gave D and trimming, while V, J and clone size come from that table. Among 50,000 to 75,000 clones listed, 91% were seen once. This CDR3 spans 16 amino acids. The ends lost 5 bases at V and 4 bases at J; junction bases unmatched: 13. CDR1 MDHEN and CDR2 SYDVKM come from the germline V gene. Sequenced: peripheral blood. The sequence was collected from a human donor in a cohort sampled during active COVID-19. The chain is built from TRBV28 and TRBJ1-1; TRBD1 aligns across 7 bases. CDR3 bases: TGTGCCAGCAGTCTTTTAGACAGGGTCTCATTCACTGAAGCTTTCTTT. This translates into CASSLLDRVSFTEAFF.